The rows below give T cell receptor beta chains drawn from one sample of a study of PD-L1 blockade in urothelial cancer. TCRdb's table, derived via immunoSEQ multiplex PCR, lists solely in-frame clones and lacks some. The table has 70,000 to 90,000 clones, roughly 87% seen once. The sequences come from PBMCs, collected around atezolizumab (anti-PD-L1) treatment. The receptors shown here come from a man aged 70-80 years with urothelial cancer. Both conserved end residues are part of each CDR3. A D gene is named only where the DNA matches it firmly. The listing skips clone size in some rows; elsewhere it reads once, few, many or a size class.

>TRBV2|.|TRBD1|TRBJ2-5
CASSAQGAAETQYF
TGTGCCAGCAGTGCGCAGGGGGCTGCAGAGACCCAGTACTTC
>TRBV5-5|.|.|TRBJ1-1
CASSPMATEAFF
TGTGCCAGCAGCCCGATGGCCACTGAAGCTTTCTTT
>TRBV18|.|.|TRBJ1-3
CASSPQAILYYSGNTIYF
TGTGCCAGCTCACCACAGGCAATCCTCTACTACTCTGGAAACACCATATATTTT
>TRBV6-5|.|.|TRBJ1-1
CASSYSAVTEAFF
TGTGCCAGCAGTTACTCGGCGGTCACTGAAGCTTTCTTT
>TRBV9|.|TRBD2|TRBJ2-3
CASSVGNGGSSDTQYF
TGTGCCAGCAGCGTAGGTAACGGCGGGAGCTCAGATACGCAGTATTTT
>TRBV7-2|.|.|TRBJ2-3
CASTPGGGGGDTQYF
TGTGCCAGCACCCCCGGAGGGGGGGGAGGAGATACGCAGTATTTT
>TRBV9|.|.|TRBJ2-2
CASSVDTGSGELFF
TGTGCCAGCAGCGTAGATACGGGGTCCGGGGAGCTGTTTTTT
>TRBV5-4|.|.|TRBJ2-1
CASSLGRGRDNEQFF
TGTGCCAGCAGCTTGGGGCGGGGGCGGGACAATGAGCAGTTCTTC
>TRBV5-6|.|TRBD2|TRBJ2-2
CASSLASAGRFGELFF
TGTGCCAGCAGCTTGGCATCAGCCGGGAGGTTCGGGGAGCTGTTTTTT
>TRBV2|.|.|TRBJ1-1
CASCEGGTEAFF
TGTGCCAGCTGCGAGGGCGGAACTGAAGCTTTCTTT
>TRBV2|.|TRBD2|TRBJ2-5
CASTSSLGLAGGETQYF
TGTGCCAGCACTAGCAGCCTCGGACTAGCGGGTGGAGAGACCCAGTACTTC
>TRBV5-6|.|.|TRBJ2-2
CASSGTGGGNTGELFF
TGTGCCAGCAGCGGTACAGGGGGGGGAAACACCGGGGAGCTGTTTTTT
>TRBV11-2|.|TRBD1|TRBJ2-7
CASSLGTGVNEQYF
TGTGCCAGCAGCTTAGGGACAGGGGTTAACGAGCAGTACTTC
>TRBV7-9|medium-sized|.|TRBJ2-6
CASSERGGSGSGANVLTF
TGTGCCAGCAGCGAGAGGGGGGGATCTGGGTCTGGGGCCAACGTCCTGACTTTC
>TRBV2|once|TRBD2|TRBJ2-3
CASSSPSLAGAQDGDTQYF
TGTGCCAGCAGTAGCCCCTCGCTAGCGGGGGCCCAGGATGGAGATACGCAGTATTTT
>TRBV18|.|TRBD1|TRBJ2-5
CASSRDRSQETQYF
TGTGCCAGCTCCCGGGACAGGTCGCAAGAGACCCAGTACTTC
>TRBV7-9|.|TRBD2|TRBJ2-7
CASSSIGTIYYEQYF
TGTGCCAGCAGTTCTATCGGGACTATATACTACGAGCAGTACTTC
>TRBV7-9|.|.|TRBJ2-5
CASSLLSSYLQETQYF
TGTGCCAGCAGCTTACTGTCTAGCTACCTTCAAGAGACCCAGTACTTC
>TRBV30|once|TRBD2|TRBJ2-1
CASQGLAYNEQFF
TGTGCCTCGCAGGGACTAGCGTACAATGAGCAGTTCTTC
>TRBV19|.|TRBD1|TRBJ1-2
CARRTGVRSSYGYTF
TGTGCCAGGAGGACAGGGGTACGGTCCTCCTATGGCTACACCTTC
>TRBV7-9|.|TRBD1|TRBJ1-5
CASSVSRDRGNQPQHF
TGTGCCAGCAGCGTCTCCCGGGACAGGGGCAATCAGCCCCAGCATTTT
>TRBV2|.|.|TRBJ1-1
CASSGEVGAGTEAFF
TGTGCCAGCAGCGGTGAGGTGGGGGCTGGCACTGAAGCTTTCTTT
>TRBV5-1|.|TRBD1|TRBJ1-2
CASSLEGQGKGDHGYTF
TGCGCCAGCAGCTTGGAGGGACAGGGCAAGGGAGACCATGGCTACACCTTC
>TRBV4-1|few|TRBD1|TRBJ1-6
CASSLLDRATGNSPLHF
TGCGCCAGCAGCCTCTTAGACAGGGCTACGGGGAATTCACCCCTCCACTTT
>TRBV7-9|.|.|TRBJ1-2
CASSSRGGGYTF
TGTGCCAGCAGCTCAAGGGGAGGTGGCTACACCTTC
>TRBV7-8|.|.|TRBJ2-1
CASSLGFSSYNEQFF
TGTGCCAGCAGCTTAGGCTTTAGCTCCTACAATGAGCAGTTCTTC
>TRBV27|.|TRBD2|TRBJ2-1
CASRDGGRALNEQFF
TGTGCCAGCAGAGATGGGGGGAGGGCCCTCAATGAGCAGTTCTTC
>TRBV10-2|.|TRBD2|TRBJ2-3
CASSEGASGGNYTDTQYF
TGCGCCAGCAGTGAAGGAGCTAGCGGGGGGAACTACACAGATACGCAGTATTTT
>TRBV2|.|.|TRBJ2-1
CASSGPTPEDNEQFF
TGTGCCAGCAGTGGTCCTACCCCAGAGGACAATGAGCAGTTCTTC
>TRBV16|.|TRBD2|TRBJ2-1
CASSQSFLAGVNEQFF
TGTGCCAGCAGCCAATCCTTCCTAGCGGGAGTCAATGAGCAGTTCTTC
>TRBV11-2|once|.|TRBJ1-1
CASSLESGVVPEAFF
TGTGCCAGCAGCTTAGAGTCGGGGGTAGTTCCTGAAGCTTTCTTT
>TRBV7-2|.|TRBD1|TRBJ2-7
CASSSGTVYYEQYF
TGTGCCAGCAGCTCCGGGACAGTGTATTACGAGCAGTACTTC
>TRBV11-3|.|TRBD1|TRBJ2-3
CASSLLGQGADTQYF
TGTGCCAGCAGCTTATTGGGACAGGGAGCAGATACGCAGTATTTT
>TRBV29-1|.|TRBD1|TRBJ1-2
CSVEVGQGVYGYTF
TGCAGCGTTGAAGTCGGACAGGGGGTCTATGGCTACACCTTC
>TRBV5-5|.|.|TRBJ2-7
CASSRRGGTYEQYF
TGTGCCAGCAGCCGGAGGGGGGGGACCTACGAGCAGTACTTC
>TRBV15|.|TRBD1|TRBJ2-7
CATSRRQGEFYEQYF
TGTGCCACCAGCAGGAGACAGGGCGAATTCTACGAGCAGTACTTC
>TRBV5-1|once|TRBD2|TRBJ2-2
CASSLAGLAGVWTGELFF
TGCGCCAGCAGCTTGGCGGGGCTAGCGGGAGTATGGACCGGGGAGCTGTTTTTT
>TRBV23-1|.|TRBD1|TRBJ2-5
CASSQRDRETQYF
TGCGCCAGCAGTCAGAGGGACAGAGAGACCCAGTACTTC
>TRBV6-5|few|TRBD1|TRBJ2-1
CASSLLRDRGRDEQFF
TGTGCCAGCAGTTTACTCCGGGACAGGGGGCGGGATGAGCAGTTCTTC
>TRBV7-7|.|.|TRBJ2-5
CASSPRRAGTETQYF
TGTGCTAGCAGCCCCCGAAGGGCGGGGACAGAGACCCAGTACTTC
>TRBV5-1|.|.|TRBJ2-3
CASSLVGAGTDTQYF
TGCGCCAGCAGCTTGGTAGGGGCTGGCACAGATACGCAGTATTTT
>TRBV6-5|.|.|TRBJ2-7
CASSWGGPPAGEQYF
TGTGCCAGCAGTTGGGGCGGTCCCCCGGCGGGGGAGCAGTACTTC
>TRBV9|.|TRBD2|TRBJ2-3
CASSVQGSGGTDTQYF
TGTGCCAGCAGCGTACAGGGTAGCGGGGGAACAGATACGCAGTATTTT
>TRBV6-1|.|.|TRBJ2-1
CASSEGSEGNEQFF
TGTGCCAGCAGTGAAGGCAGTGAGGGAAATGAGCAGTTCTTC
>TRBV9|.|.|TRBJ1-2
CASSVDGGGGYTF
TGTGCCAGCAGCGTGGATGGGGGGGGCGGCTACACCTTC
>TRBV4-1|few|TRBD2|TRBJ2-7
CASNLTGRDEQYF
TGCGCCAGCAACCTTACGGGGAGGGATGAGCAGTACTTC
>TRBV5-4|few|.|TRBJ1-1
CASSPSAVNTEAFF
TGTGCCAGCAGCCCGTCGGCGGTAAACACTGAAGCTTTCTTT
>TRBV6-6|.|.|TRBJ1-5
CAVGATASNQPQHF
TGTGCCGTCGGCGCGACAGCTTCCAATCAGCCCCAGCATTTT
>TRBV9|.|.|TRBJ2-2
CASSVGADANTGELFF
TGTGCCAGCAGCGTAGGGGCAGACGCAAACACCGGGGAGCTGTTTTTT
>TRBV4-3|few|.|TRBJ1-4
CASSQDYELLNEKLFF
TGCGCCAGCAGCCAAGATTACGAACTCCTCAATGAAAAACTGTTTTTT
>TRBV5-3|.|.|TRBJ2-7
CASLWPAGVTYEQYF
TGTGCCAGCCTCTGGCCCGCAGGGGTGACTTACGAGCAGTACTTC
>TRBV7-2|.|.|TRBJ2-1
CASSLVGAGYNEQFF
TGTGCCAGCAGCTTAGTTGGAGCGGGCTACAATGAGCAGTTCTTC
>TRBV19|.|.|TRBJ1-3
CASSFVASSGNTIYF
TGTGCCAGTAGCTTTGTCGCGAGCTCTGGAAACACCATATATTTT